The 17 T cell receptor beta chains below all came from one sample that was sequenced in a study of T-cell memory formation after mild COVID-19. TCRdb re-called the 5' RACE reads with MiXCR, one entry per CDR3 protein. The sample has roughly 620,000 distinct CDR3 sequences; 15% to 20% are singletons. The sequencing input was PBMCs or a T cell subset sorted from them (not recorded which). The receptors come from an adult woman who had mild COVID-19 (a few samples of this study predate the infection). Cell type and time point are not known.

The chain uses TRBV2 and TRBJ2-5; 8 bases align to TRBD1. V shed 0 bases, J shed 4 bases, and the junction held 4 bases outside the gene matches. The CDR3 covers 15 residues. CDR1 is SNHLY, CDR2 FYNNEI, per germline. CDR3 sequence: CASSEAQTGVETQYF. The CDR3 DNA sequence: TGTGCCAGCAGTGAAGCGCAGACAGGGGTAGAGACCCAGTACTTC.

The CDR3 sequence: CATSDTGTGHNEQFF. In DNA form, the CDR3 reads TGTGCCACCAGTGATACCGGGACAGGGCACAATGAGCAGTTCTTC. The chain combines TRBV24-1 with TRBJ2-1; the match to TRBD1 covers 9 bases. V lost 3 bases, J lost 5 bases, and 4 bases stayed unmatched. The length of the CDR3 is 15 residues. The V gene's germline CDR1 is KGHDR and CDR2 SFDVKD.

In its sample, this clonotype was seen many times. CDR3: CASRVSSTDTQYF. Written as DNA, the CDR3 is TGCGCCAGCAGAGTCTCGAGCACAGATACGCAGTATTTT. V and J are TRBV5-1 and TRBJ2-3, with D unresolved. There are 13 residues in the CDR3. Germline CDR1 and CDR2: SGHRS and YFSETQ. V shed 5 bases and J shed 0 bases, with 7 bases lying between them.

This clonotype was recorded a few times. The genes are TRBV7-3 and TRBJ2-7, with D possibly matching TRBD1 (5 bases). The germline V and J ends were trimmed by 6 bases and 0 bases, with 9 bases remaining between them. The CDR3 totals 13 residues. Germline CDR1 SGHTA, CDR2 FQGTGA. CDR3 nucleotides: TGTGCCAGCAGACCAGGGTTCTCCTACGAGCAGTACTTC. It yields the protein CASRPGFSYEQYF.

The V and J genes are TRBV3-1 and TRBJ2-7, with no clear D. This CDR3 has 15 amino acids. Per germline, CDR1 LGHDT and CDR2 YNNKEL (reference sequence). V dropped 0 bases and J dropped 0 bases, with 9 bases sitting between them. CDR3 sequence: CASSQEVGNSYEQYF. CDR3 DNA: TGTGCCAGCAGCCAAGAGGTAGGGAACTCCTACGAGCAGTACTTC.

The CDR3 loop reads CASSSTNRDPSTNEKLFF. The CDR3 nucleotides read TGTGCCAGCAGCTCGACAAACAGGGATCCCTCAACTAATGAAAAACTGTTTTTT. The chain uses TRBV7-9 and TRBJ1-4; possibly TRBD1 for D (6 bases). Germline CDR1 and CDR2: SEHNR and FQNEAQ (reference sequence). V was trimmed by 4 bases and J by 0 bases, leaving 18 bases between them. The CDR3 has 18 amino acids.

The chain is built from TRBV27 and TRBJ1-1; 7 nucleotides match TRBD1. The germline V gene has CDR1 MNHEY and CDR2 SMNVEV (reference sequence). The trim removed 4 bases at V and 10 bases at J, leaving 6 bases unmatched. The length of the CDR3 is 12 residues. The CDR3 sequence is CASSSLDRRAFF. CDR3 DNA: TGTGCCAGCAGTTCCCTGGACAGGCGAGCTTTCTTT.

This clonotype was counted only a few times. CDR3 nucleotides: TGTGCCAGCAGCTTACGCGGGGGGATCCCCTACGAGCAGTACTTC. Amino acids: CASSLRGGIPYEQYF. The rearrangement joins TRBV7-9 to TRBJ2-7, with 8 bases that match TRBD2. V shed 2 bases and J 2 bases; nucleotides not matched to a gene: 5. CDR3 size: 15 residues. Germline V CDR1 and CDR2: SEHNR, FQNEAQ (reference sequence).

The sample holds a few counts of this clonotype. The chain is built from TRBV18 and TRBJ2-1; D is ambiguous. V lost 1 base, J lost 5 bases, and 15 bases lay in between. This CDR3 is built from 16 residues. In germline, CDR1 is KGHSH, CDR2 LQKENI. The CDR3 loop reads CASSPRPTVSDNEQFF. The CDR3 DNA reads TGTGCCAGCTCACCACGGCCGACGGTGAGCGACAATGAGCAGTTCTTC. Drawing the rest from reference TRBV18 and TRBJ2-1, the complete variable domain is NAGVMQNPRHLVRRRGQEARLRCSPMKGHSHVYWYRQLPEEGLKFMVYLQKENIIDESGMPKERFSAEFPKEGPSILRIQQVVRGDSAAYFCASSPRPTVSDNEQFFGPGTRLTVL.

This clonotype was seen repeatedly, ten times or more. V gene TRBV5-5 combines with J gene TRBJ2-1; TRBD2 aligns across 9 bases. Germline V gives CDR1 SGHKS, CDR2 YYEKEE (reference sequence). The length of the CDR3 is 19 residues. V dropped 1 base and J dropped 6; count of bases not matched to a gene: 17. The CDR3 region has the DNA TGTGCCAGCAGCTTGTCTGGCCTAGCGGGACGACGGCGTTTCAATGAGCAGTTCTTC. Translation: CASSLSGLAGRRRFNEQFF.

The sample holds many counts of this clonotype. The junction shows a germline mismatch at one end, possibly a read error. For the CDR3, the DNA is TGCGCCAGCAGTCCCGAACTGAACACTGAAGCTTTCTTT. Encoded protein: CASSPELNTEAFF. This sequence joins TRBV18 and TRBJ1-1; D is ambiguous. Germline loops: CDR1 KGHSH, CDR2 LQKENI. The length of the CDR3 is 13 residues.

This clonotype was recorded many times. The chain has TRBV7-6 and TRBJ2-1; D call uncertain. Germline-derived CDR1 and CDR2 are SGHVS and FNYEAQ. V lost 5 bases and J lost 8, with 7 bases in between. The CDR3 is 11 residues long. The CDR3 DNA follows: TGTGCCAGCAGCCCTGGGTATGAGCAGTTCTTC. As protein: CASSPGYEQFF.

The J gene is TRBJ2-3, the V gene TRBV10-3, with D hard to call. There are 12 residues in the CDR3. Trimming left V 6 bases short and J 6 bases short, with 10 bases between. CDR1 is ENHRY and CDR2 is SYGVKD in the germline V gene. The CDR3 protein is CAIRGNHDTQYF. Written as DNA, the CDR3 is TGTGCCATCAGAGGAAATCACGATACGCAGTATTTT.

This clonotype was recorded at least ten times. This sequence joins TRBV7-9 and TRBJ2-1; D is perhaps TRBD1 (5 bases). Trimming pared 6 bases from V and 7 bases from J, leaving 16 bases between. CDR3 length equals 14 residues. Germline V lookup: CDR1 SEHNR, CDR2 FQNEAQ (reference sequence). For the CDR3, the DNA is TGTGCCAGCAGTCTCGACAGTACGAGAAATGAGCAGTTCTTC. Translation gives CASSLDSTRNEQFF. The complete variable domain, with remaining parts taken from reference TRBV7-9 and TRBJ2-1, reads DTGVSQNPRHKITKRGQNVTFRCDPISEHNRLYWYRQTLGQGPEFLTYFQNEAQLEKSRLLSDRFSAERPKGSFSTLEIQRTEQGDSAMYLCASSLDSTRNEQFFGPGTRLTVL.

With regard to this clonotype: The junction departs from germline at one end; a sequencing error may be responsible. This chain links TRBV5-1 with TRBJ2-5, with D possibly TRBD2 on 5 matching bases. The CDR3 has 13 residues. Looked up from germline, CDR1 is SGHRS and CDR2 is YFSETQ. CDR3 residues: CASSSGLGETKYF. For the CDR3, the DNA is TGCGCCAGCAGCTCCGGACTGGGAGAGACCAAGTACTTC.

This clonotype came up many times. The rearrangement joins TRBV4-3 to TRBJ2-7, with 9 nucleotides matching TRBD1. Germline lookup yields CDR1 LGHNA and CDR2 YSLEER. The CDR3 is made up of 15 amino acids. V trimming: 1 base; J trimming: 3 bases; junction bases outside the gene matches: 4. CDR3 in amino acids: CASSQAWTGVYEQYF. CDR3 sequence (DNA): TGCGCCAGCAGCCAAGCGTGGACAGGGGTCTACGAGCAGTACTTC.

This clonotype was counted a few times. The chain combines TRBV12-3 or TRBV12-4 with TRBJ2-7, with 14 bases fitting TRBD2. This CDR3 spans 18 amino acids. V gave up 6 bases and J gave up 2 bases; unmatched junction bases: 12. The CDR3 DNA reads as TGTGCCAGCAGCACTCCCCTCGGGACTAGCGGGAGTACCTACGAGCAGTACTTC. The encoded protein is CASSTPLGTSGSTYEQYF.